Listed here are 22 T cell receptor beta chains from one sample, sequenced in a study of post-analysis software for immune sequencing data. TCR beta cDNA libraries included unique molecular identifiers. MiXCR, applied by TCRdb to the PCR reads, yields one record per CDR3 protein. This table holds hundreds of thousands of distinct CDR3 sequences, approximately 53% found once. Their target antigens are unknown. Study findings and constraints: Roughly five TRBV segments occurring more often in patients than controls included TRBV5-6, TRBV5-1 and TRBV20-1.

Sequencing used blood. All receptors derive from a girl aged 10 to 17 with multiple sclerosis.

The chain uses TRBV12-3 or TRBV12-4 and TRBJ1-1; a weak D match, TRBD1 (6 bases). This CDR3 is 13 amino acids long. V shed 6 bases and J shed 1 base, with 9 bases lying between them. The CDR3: CASREQGNTEAFF. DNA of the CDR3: TGTGCCAGCAGGGAACAGGGGAACACTGAAGCTTTCTTT.

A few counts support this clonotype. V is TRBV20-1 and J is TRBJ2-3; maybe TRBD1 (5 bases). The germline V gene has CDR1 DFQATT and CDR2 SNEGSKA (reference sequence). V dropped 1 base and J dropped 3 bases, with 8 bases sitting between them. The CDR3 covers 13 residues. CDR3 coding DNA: TGCAGTGCTAGAGGTTCAGGGACAGATACGCAGTATTTT. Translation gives CSARGSGTDTQYF.

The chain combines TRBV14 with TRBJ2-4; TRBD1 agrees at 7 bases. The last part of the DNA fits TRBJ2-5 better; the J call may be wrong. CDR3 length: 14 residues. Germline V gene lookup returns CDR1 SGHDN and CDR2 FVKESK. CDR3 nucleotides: TGTGCCAGCAGCCGAGGACGAGACAGGGCGACCCAGTACTTC. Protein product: CASSRGRDRATQYF.

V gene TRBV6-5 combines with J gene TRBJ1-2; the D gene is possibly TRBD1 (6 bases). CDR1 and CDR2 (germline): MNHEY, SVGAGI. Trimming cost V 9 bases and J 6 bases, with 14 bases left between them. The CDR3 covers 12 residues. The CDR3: CASTMGANGYTF. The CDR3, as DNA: TGTGCCAGTACTATGGGGGCAAATGGCTACACCTTC.

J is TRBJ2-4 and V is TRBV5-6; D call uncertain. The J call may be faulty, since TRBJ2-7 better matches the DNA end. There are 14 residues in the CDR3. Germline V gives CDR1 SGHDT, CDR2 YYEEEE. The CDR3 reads CASSLDSSPYEQYF. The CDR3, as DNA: TGTGCCAGCAGCTTGGACAGCTCACCCTACGAGCAGTACTTC.

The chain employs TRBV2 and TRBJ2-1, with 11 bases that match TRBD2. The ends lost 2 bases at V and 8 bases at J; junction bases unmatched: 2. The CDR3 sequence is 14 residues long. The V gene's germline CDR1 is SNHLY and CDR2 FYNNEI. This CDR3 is CASSETSGSYEQFF. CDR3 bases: TGTGCCAGCAGTGAAACTAGCGGGAGCTATGAGCAGTTCTTC.

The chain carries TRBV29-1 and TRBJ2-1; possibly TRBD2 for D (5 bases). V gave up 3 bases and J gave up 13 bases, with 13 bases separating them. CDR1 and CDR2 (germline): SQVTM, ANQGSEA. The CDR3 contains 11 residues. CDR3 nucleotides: TGCAGCGTTGAGTCCGGGGAAAATCAGTTCTTC. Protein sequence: CSVESGENQFF.

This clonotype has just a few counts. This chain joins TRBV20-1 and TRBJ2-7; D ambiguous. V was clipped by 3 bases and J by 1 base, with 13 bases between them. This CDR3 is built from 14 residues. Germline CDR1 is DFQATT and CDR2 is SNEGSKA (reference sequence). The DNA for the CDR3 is TGCAGTGCTAGTCGAGGAGACGGATCCTACGAGCAGTACTTC. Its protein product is CSASRGDGSYEQYF.

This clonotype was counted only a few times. The CDR3 sequence: CASRAESSYNSPLHF. The CDR3 DNA reads TGCGCCAGCCGAGCCGAGAGCTCCTATAATTCACCCCTCCACTTT. This sequence joins TRBV5-1 and TRBJ1-6, with D hard to call. CDR1 and CDR2 (germline): SGHRS, YFSETQ. The germline V and J ends were trimmed by 7 bases and 0 bases, with 11 bases remaining between them. The CDR3 runs 15 residues.

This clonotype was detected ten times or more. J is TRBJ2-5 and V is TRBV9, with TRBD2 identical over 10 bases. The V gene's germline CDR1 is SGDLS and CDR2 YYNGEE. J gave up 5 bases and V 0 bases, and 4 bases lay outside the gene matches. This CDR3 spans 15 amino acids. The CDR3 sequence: CASSVVSGGFETQYF. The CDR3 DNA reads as TGTGCCAGCAGCGTAGTTAGCGGGGGGTTCGAGACCCAGTACTTC.

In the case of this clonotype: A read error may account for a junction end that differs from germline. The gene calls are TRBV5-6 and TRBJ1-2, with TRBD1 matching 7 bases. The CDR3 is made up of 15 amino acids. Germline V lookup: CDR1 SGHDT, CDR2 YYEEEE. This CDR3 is CASSLTGSGYYGYTF. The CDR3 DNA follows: TGTGCCAGTAGCTTGACAGGGTCTGGATACTATGGCTACACCTTC. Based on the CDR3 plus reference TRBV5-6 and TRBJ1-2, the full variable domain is DAGVTQSPTHLIKTRGQQVTLRCSPKSGHDTVSWYQQALGQGPQFIFQYYEEEERQRGNFPDRFSGHQFPNYSSELNVNALLLGDSALYLCASSLTGSGYYGYTFGSGTRLTVV.

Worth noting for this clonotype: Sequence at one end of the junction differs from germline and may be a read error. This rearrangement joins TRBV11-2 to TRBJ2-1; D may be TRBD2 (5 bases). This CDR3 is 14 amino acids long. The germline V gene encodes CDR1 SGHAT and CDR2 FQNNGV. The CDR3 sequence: CANSLEVAWNEQFF. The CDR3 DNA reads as TGTGCCAACAGCTTAGAGGTAGCGTGGAATGAGCAGTTCTTC.

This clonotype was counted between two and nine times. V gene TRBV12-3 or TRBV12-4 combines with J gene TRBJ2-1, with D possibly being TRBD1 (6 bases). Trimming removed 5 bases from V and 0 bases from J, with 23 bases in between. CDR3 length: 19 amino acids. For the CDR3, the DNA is TGTGCCAGCAGTGAGCCGGGACAAGATTACCGGGTCTCCTACAATGAGCAGTTCTTC. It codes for CASSEPGQDYRVSYNEQFF.

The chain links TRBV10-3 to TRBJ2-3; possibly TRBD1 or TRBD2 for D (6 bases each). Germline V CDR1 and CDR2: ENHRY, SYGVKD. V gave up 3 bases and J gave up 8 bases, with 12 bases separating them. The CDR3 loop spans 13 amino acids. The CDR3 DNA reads TGTGCCATCAGTGACGGCAGGGGAGGTACGCAGTATTTT. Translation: CAISDGRGGTQYF.

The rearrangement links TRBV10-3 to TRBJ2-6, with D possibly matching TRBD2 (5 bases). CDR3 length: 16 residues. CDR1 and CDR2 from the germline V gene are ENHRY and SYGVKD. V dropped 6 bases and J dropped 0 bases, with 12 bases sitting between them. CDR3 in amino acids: CAIREDGSSGANVLTF. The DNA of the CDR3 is TGTGCCATCAGGGAGGACGGTAGCTCTGGGGCCAACGTCCTGACTTTC.

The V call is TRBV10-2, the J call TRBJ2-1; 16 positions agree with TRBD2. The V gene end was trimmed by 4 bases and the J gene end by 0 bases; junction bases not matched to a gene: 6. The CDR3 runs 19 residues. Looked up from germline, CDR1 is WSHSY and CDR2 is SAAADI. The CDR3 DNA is TGCGCCAGCAGTGTGGGGACTAGCGGGAGGGGGAGCTCCTACAATGAGCAGTTCTTC. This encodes CASSVGTSGRGSSYNEQFF.

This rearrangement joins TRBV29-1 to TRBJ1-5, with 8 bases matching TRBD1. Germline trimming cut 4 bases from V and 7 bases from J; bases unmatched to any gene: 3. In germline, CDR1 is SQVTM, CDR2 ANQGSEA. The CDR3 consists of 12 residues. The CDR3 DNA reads TGCAGCGTTGTACAGGGGGGACAGCCCCAGCATTTT. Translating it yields CSVVQGGQPQHF.

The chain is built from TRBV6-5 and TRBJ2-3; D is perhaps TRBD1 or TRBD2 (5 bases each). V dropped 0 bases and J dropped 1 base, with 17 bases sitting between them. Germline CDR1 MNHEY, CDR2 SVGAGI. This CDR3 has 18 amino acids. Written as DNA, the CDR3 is TGTGCCAGCAGTTACTCGATTGGGGGAAACGGGCGCACAGATACGCAGTATTTT. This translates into CASSYSIGGNGRTDTQYF.

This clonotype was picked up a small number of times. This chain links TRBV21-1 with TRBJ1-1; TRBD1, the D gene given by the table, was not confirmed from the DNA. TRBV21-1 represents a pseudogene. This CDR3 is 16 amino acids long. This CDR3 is CASSKPPSGGNTEAFF. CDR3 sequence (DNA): TGTGCCAGCAGCAAACCCCCTTCGGGGGGTAACACTGAAGCTTTCTTT.

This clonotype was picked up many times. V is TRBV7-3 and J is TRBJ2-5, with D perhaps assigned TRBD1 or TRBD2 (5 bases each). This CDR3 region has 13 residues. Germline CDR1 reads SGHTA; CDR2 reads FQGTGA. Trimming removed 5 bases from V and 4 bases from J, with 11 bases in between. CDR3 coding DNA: TGTGCCAGCAGCCCTGGGGCGGGAGAGACCCAGTACTTC. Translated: CASSPGAGETQYF.

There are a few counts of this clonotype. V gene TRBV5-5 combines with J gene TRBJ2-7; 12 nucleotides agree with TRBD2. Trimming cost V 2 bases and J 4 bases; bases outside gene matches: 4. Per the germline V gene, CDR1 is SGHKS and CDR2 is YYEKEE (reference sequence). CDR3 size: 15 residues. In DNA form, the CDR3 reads TGTGCCAGCAGCTTCACTAGCGGGGGGATTTACGAGCAGTACTTC. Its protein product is CASSFTSGGIYEQYF.

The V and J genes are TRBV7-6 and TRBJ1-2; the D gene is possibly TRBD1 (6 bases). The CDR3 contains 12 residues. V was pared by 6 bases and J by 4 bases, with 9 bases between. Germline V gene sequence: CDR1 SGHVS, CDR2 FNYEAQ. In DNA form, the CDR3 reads TGTGCCAGCAGGGTACAGGGCTATGGCTACACCTTC. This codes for CASRVQGYGYTF.